The clone carrying this T cell receptor beta chain was seen repeatedly, ten times or more. The antigen is unknown. The sample comes from a study of CD8 T cells in ankylosing spondylitis. Unmatched junction bases numbered 4, after V lost 1 base and J lost 3 bases. Germline CDR1 reads SGHRS; CDR2 reads YFSETQ. The CDR3 extends over 15 amino acids. Study observations and caveats: Earlier literature documents some of the motif variants in reactive arthritis synovial fluid and blood. As for the disease-linked clones, they showed a CD8+ phenotype and occurred at relatively low frequencies in peripheral blood.

TCRdb re-called the 5' RACE reads through MiXCR, storing one row per CDR3 protein. The table shows around 220,000 distinct CDR3 sequences, with 10% occurring only once. Sequencing was performed on blood, either unsorted or a sorted T cell fraction (not recorded which). This clonotype was obtained from a male donor with ankylosing spondylitis or in good health (not recorded which). This rearrangement joins TRBV5-1 to TRBJ1-5; 7 positions agree with TRBD1. The CDR3 loop is CASSLSGQPNQPQHF. CDR3 DNA sequence: TGCGCCAGCAGCTTGTCGGGACAGCCCAATCAGCCCCAGCATTTT.